These T cell receptor beta chains were read from a single sample in a study of blood T cell repertoires in COVID-19. The table came from immunoSEQ multiplex PCR; TCRdb's copy has only in-frame clones and leaves some out. The sample lists around 49,000 clones; approximately 80% were seen once. Input material: peripheral blood. These receptors were taken from a woman older than 75 with COVID-19, enrolled during active disease. The CDR3 runs from the conserved cysteine through the conserved F or W. The order of the fields is CDR3 protein, CDR3 DNA, J gene, D gene, clone size, V gene. The D gene is left open where the match is weak. Some rows have no size entry. The others give once, few or many, or a class for an expanded clone.

cdr3_aa: CASSLNLGATLNEKLFF
cdr3_nt: TGTGCCAGCAGCTTAAACTTGGGAGCCACCCTAAATGAAAAACTGTTTTTT
j_call: TRBJ1-4
d_call: -
clone_size: -
v_call: TRBV7-2

cdr3_aa: CASSLRLAGEGGNEQFF
cdr3_nt: TGTGCCAGCTCACTCCGACTAGCGGGAGAGGGGGGCAATGAGCAGTTCTTC
j_call: TRBJ2-1
d_call: TRBD2
clone_size: -
v_call: TRBV18

cdr3_aa: CASSSRSGSSYNEQFF
cdr3_nt: TGTGCCAGCAGCTCTCGTAGCGGGAGCTCCTACAATGAGCAGTTCTTC
j_call: TRBJ2-1
d_call: TRBD2
clone_size: -
v_call: TRBV7-9

cdr3_aa: CASSPGGAGGYTF
cdr3_nt: TGTGCCAGCAGCCCGGGGGGGGCTGGAGGCTACACCTTC
j_call: TRBJ1-2
d_call: -
clone_size: -
v_call: TRBV14

cdr3_aa: CASTLAGGYEQYF
cdr3_nt: TGTGCCAGCACCCTAGCGGGAGGGTACGAGCAGTACTTC
j_call: TRBJ2-7
d_call: TRBD2
clone_size: -
v_call: TRBV2

cdr3_aa: CASSLGLSSGDRNEQFF
cdr3_nt: TGCGCCAGCAGCTTGGGCCTCTCTAGCGGAGACCGCAATGAGCAGTTCTTC
j_call: TRBJ2-1
d_call: TRBD2
clone_size: -
v_call: TRBV5-1

cdr3_aa: CASSLGTSDYNEQFF
cdr3_nt: TGCGCCAGCAGCTTGGGGACTAGCGATTACAATGAGCAGTTCTTC
j_call: TRBJ2-1
d_call: TRBD2
clone_size: -
v_call: TRBV5-1

cdr3_aa: CASSLFFEEGGSYEQYF
cdr3_nt: TGTGCCAGCAGCTTATTTTTCGAAGAAGGCGGGTCCTACGAGCAGTACTTC
j_call: TRBJ2-7
d_call: -
clone_size: -
v_call: TRBV11-3

cdr3_aa: CASSPDLGPETQYF
cdr3_nt: TGTGCCAGCAGTCCAGATCTTGGCCCGGAGACCCAGTACTTC
j_call: TRBJ2-5
d_call: -
clone_size: -
v_call: TRBV2

cdr3_aa: CASSLAGGPTDTQYF
cdr3_nt: TGTGCCAGCAGCTTAGCGGGAGGGCCAACAGATACGCAGTATTTT
j_call: TRBJ2-3
d_call: TRBD2
clone_size: -
v_call: TRBV7-9

cdr3_aa: CATSPGVVGAGELFF
cdr3_nt: TGTGCCACCTCCCCGGGGGTGGTGGGGGCCGGGGAGCTGTTTTTT
j_call: TRBJ2-2
d_call: -
clone_size: -
v_call: TRBV6-5

cdr3_aa: CASSMEADLVNGYTF
cdr3_nt: TGTGCCAGTAGTATGGAGGCCGACCTAGTGAATGGCTACACCTTC
j_call: TRBJ1-2
d_call: -
clone_size: -
v_call: TRBV19

cdr3_aa: CAWGGASGETQYF
cdr3_nt: TGTGCCTGGGGGGGTGCTAGCGGCGAGACCCAGTACTTC
j_call: TRBJ2-5
d_call: TRBD2
clone_size: -
v_call: TRBV30

cdr3_aa: CSVEYIEQFF
cdr3_nt: TGCAGCGTTGAATATATTGAGCAGTTCTTC
j_call: TRBJ2-1
d_call: -
clone_size: few
v_call: TRBV29-1

cdr3_aa: CASSLLGRETGELFF
cdr3_nt: TGTGCCAGCAGCCTCCTCGGGCGGGAGACCGGGGAGCTGTTTTTT
j_call: TRBJ2-2
d_call: TRBD2
clone_size: -
v_call: TRBV3-1/TRBV3-2

cdr3_aa: CASSKGTEVYGYTF
cdr3_nt: TGTGCCAGCAGCAAAGGGACAGAGGTCTATGGCTACACCTTC
j_call: TRBJ1-2
d_call: TRBD1
clone_size: -
v_call: TRBV7-9

cdr3_aa: CASSILQGPTGELFF
cdr3_nt: TGTGCCAGTAGTATCCTACAGGGTCCCACCGGGGAGCTGTTTTTT
j_call: TRBJ2-2
d_call: -
clone_size: -
v_call: TRBV19

cdr3_aa: CASRQAASYEQYF
cdr3_nt: TGTGCCTCCCGACAGGCTGCCTCCTACGAGCAGTACTTC
j_call: TRBJ2-7
d_call: -
clone_size: -
v_call: TRBV30

cdr3_aa: CASSLAGQGGDQETQYF
cdr3_nt: TGTGCCAGCAGCTTGGCGGGACAGGGTGGGGACCAAGAGACCCAGTACTTC
j_call: TRBJ2-5
d_call: TRBD1
clone_size: -
v_call: TRBV5-4

cdr3_aa: CASSPAGQVYEQYF
cdr3_nt: TGCGCCAGCAGTCCAGCGGGACAGGTCTACGAGCAGTACTTC
j_call: TRBJ2-7
d_call: -
clone_size: -
v_call: TRBV5-1

cdr3_aa: CASSLTGSVEAFF
cdr3_nt: TGTGCCAGCAGCCTAACAGGGTCGGTTGAAGCTTTCTTT
j_call: TRBJ1-1
d_call: -
clone_size: -
v_call: TRBV9

cdr3_aa: CASSLDQTGEAFF
cdr3_nt: TGTGCCAGCAGCTTAGATCAAACAGGGGAAGCTTTCTTT
j_call: TRBJ1-1
d_call: -
clone_size: -
v_call: TRBV7-9